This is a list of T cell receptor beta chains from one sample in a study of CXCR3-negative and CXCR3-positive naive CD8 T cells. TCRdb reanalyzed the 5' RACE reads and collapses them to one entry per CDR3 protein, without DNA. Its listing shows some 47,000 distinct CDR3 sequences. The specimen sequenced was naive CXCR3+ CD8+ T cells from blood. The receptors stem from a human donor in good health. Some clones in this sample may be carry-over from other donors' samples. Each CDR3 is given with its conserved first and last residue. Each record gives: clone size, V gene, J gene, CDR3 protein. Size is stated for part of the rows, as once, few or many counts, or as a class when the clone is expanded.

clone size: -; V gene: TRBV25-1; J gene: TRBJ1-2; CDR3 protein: CASSAPGLLVYGYTF
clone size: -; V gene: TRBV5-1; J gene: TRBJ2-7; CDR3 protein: CASSLGIGQGFYEQYF
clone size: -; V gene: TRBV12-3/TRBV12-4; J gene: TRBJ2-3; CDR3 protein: CASSFTGQLEIGTDTQYF
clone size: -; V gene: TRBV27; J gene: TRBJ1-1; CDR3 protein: CASSHRENTEAFF
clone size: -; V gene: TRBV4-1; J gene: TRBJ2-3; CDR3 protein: CASSHPPLAGGTDTQYF
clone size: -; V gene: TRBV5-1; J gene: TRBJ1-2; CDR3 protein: CASSLAETDFYGYTF
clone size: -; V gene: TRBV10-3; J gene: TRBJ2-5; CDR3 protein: CAISESMPGLAGETQYF
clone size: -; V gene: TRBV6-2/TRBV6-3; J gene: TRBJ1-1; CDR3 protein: CASGETDGNTEAFF
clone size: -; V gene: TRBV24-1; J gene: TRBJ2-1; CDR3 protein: CATSASSGDSYNEQFF
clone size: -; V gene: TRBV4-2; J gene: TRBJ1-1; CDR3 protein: CASSQGEGNTEAFF
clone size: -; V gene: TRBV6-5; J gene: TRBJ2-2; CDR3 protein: CASSPLSAGTGELFF
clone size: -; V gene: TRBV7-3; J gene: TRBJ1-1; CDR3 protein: CASSLNGDHTEAFF
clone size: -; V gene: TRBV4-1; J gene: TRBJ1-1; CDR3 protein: CASSHQLDKNTEAFF
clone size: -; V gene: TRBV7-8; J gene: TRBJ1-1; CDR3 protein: CASSLGQLEAFF
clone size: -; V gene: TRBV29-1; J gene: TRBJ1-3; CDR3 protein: CSVSGTGRASSGNTIYF
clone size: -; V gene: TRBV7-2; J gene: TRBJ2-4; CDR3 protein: CASSPERGGVLAKNIQYF
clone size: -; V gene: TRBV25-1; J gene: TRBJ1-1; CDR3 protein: CASSEGPREAFF
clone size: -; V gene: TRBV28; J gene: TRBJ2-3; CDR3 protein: CASSLVDYRGDTQYF
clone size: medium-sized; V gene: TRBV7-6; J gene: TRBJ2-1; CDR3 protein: CASSSTYLDGGRSYNEQFF
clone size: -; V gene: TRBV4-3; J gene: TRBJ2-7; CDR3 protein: CASSQDRVGVYEQYF
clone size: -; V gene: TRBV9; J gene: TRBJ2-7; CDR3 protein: CASSAGPGGFNEQYF
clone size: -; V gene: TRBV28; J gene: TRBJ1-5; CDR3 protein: CASSSPQAGDQPQHF
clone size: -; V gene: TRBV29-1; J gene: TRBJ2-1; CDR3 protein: CSVEDPETGLDNEQFF
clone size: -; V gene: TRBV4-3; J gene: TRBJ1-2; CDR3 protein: CASSQDRTGVYGYTF
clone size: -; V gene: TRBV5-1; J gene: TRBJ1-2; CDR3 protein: CASSSDWNYGYTF
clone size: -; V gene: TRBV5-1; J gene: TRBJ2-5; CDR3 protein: CASHRDRGQGETQYF
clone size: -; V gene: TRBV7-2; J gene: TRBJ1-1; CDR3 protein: CASSYGHTEAFF
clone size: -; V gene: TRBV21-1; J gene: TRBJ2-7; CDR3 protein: CASSTLAGLADEQYF
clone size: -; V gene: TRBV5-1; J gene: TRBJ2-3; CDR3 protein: CASSPDRSYTDTQYF
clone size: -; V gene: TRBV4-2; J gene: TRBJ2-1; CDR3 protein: CASNSPGQGAIEQFF
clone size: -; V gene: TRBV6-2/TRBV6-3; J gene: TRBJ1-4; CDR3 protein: CASSFRDIDEKLFF
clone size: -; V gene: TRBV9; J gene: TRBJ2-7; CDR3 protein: CASSPRQGGSWYEQYF
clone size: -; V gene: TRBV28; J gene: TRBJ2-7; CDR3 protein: CASSLVGQGDYSYEQYF
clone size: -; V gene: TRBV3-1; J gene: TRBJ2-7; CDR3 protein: CASSRTGTGDSEQYF
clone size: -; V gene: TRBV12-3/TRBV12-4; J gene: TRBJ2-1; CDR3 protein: CASSLPRGFYNEQFF
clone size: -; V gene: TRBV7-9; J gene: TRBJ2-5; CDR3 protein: CASSLTQGAAGETQYF
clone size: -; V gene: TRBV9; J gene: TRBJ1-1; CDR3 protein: CASSVVGEVNTEAFF
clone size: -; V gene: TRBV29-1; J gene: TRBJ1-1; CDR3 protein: CSVFVRQLNTEAFF
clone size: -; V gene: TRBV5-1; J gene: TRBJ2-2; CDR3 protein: CASSFRDRVGANTGELFF
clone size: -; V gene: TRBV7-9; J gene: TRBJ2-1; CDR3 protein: CATGQVNEQFF
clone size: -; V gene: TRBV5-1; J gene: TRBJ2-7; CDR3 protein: CASSFPGVHEQYF
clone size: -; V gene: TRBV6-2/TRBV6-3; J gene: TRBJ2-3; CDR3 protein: CASSYEGAVTDTQYF
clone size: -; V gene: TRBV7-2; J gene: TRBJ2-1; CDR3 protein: CASSAAGTEARNEQFF
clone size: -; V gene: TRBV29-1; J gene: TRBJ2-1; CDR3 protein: CSVEVPGLAGGDIYNEQFF
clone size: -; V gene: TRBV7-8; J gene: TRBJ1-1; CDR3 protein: CASSLGRVTEAFF
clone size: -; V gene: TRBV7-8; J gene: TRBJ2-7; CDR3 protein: CASSPLGTSGSSPYEQYF
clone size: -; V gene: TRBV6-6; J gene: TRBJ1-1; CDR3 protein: CASRLRADTEAFF
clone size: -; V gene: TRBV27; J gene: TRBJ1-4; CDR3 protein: CASRVTGVNEKLFF